This is a list of T cell receptor beta chains from one sample in a study of response to subunit inactivated influenza vaccine. TCRdb recomputed calls from the RT-PCR reads with MiXCR, one row per CDR3 protein. The table shows approximately 530,000 distinct CDR3 sequences, with about an eighth occurring only once. Specimen: PBMCs from blood, collected 40 to 50 days after vaccination. These receptors originate from a man in his forties or fifties who received an inactivated influenza vaccine. Both conserved end residues are part of each CDR3. D genes are given only for firm matches. Only part of the rows carry a size: once, few, many, or a class if the clone is expanded.

CDR3aa: CASSRWRGQGYTF
CDR3nt: TGTGCCAGCAGCAGGTGGCGGGGGCAAGGCTACACCTTC
j_gene: TRBJ1-2
abundance: few
d_gene: -
v_gene: TRBV7-9
len: 13

CDR3aa: CASSRVWMGETQYF
CDR3nt: TGTGCCAGCAGCCGGGTATGGATGGGAGAGACCCAGTACTTC
j_gene: TRBJ2-5
abundance: few
d_gene: -
v_gene: TRBV28
len: 14

CDR3aa: CASSFVTGRNTEAFF
CDR3nt: TGTGCCAGCAGCTTCGTTACAGGGCGGAACACTGAAGCTTTCTTT
j_gene: TRBJ1-1
abundance: -
d_gene: -
v_gene: TRBV7-2
len: 15

CDR3aa: CASSYPGNYEQYF
CDR3nt: TGTGCCAGCAGTTACCCGGGAAACTACGAGCAGTACTTC
j_gene: TRBJ2-7
abundance: few
d_gene: -
v_gene: TRBV6-2/TRBV6-3
len: 13

CDR3aa: CASDSGSLNNYGYTF
CDR3nt: TGTGCCAGCGATTCCGGGTCTCTTAACAACTATGGCTACACCTTC
j_gene: TRBJ1-2
abundance: few
d_gene: -
v_gene: TRBV6-2/TRBV6-3
len: 15

CDR3aa: CASSQDRDQNTGELFF
CDR3nt: TGTGCCAGCAGCCAAGATAGGGATCAGAACACCGGGGAGCTGTTTTTT
j_gene: TRBJ2-2
abundance: -
d_gene: -
v_gene: TRBV4-2
len: 16

CDR3aa: CASSLYSQGATYEQYF
CDR3nt: TGCGCCAGCAGCTTGTATTCCCAGGGGGCTACCTACGAGCAGTACTTC
j_gene: TRBJ2-7
abundance: -
d_gene: TRBD1
v_gene: TRBV5-1
len: 16

CDR3aa: CSAPDQADTQYF
CDR3nt: TGCAGTGCTCCGGACCAGGCAGATACGCAGTATTTT
j_gene: TRBJ2-3
abundance: few
d_gene: -
v_gene: TRBV20-1
len: 12

CDR3aa: CASSPGTGFGGEQYF
CDR3nt: TGTGCCAGCAGCCCGGGGACAGGGTTCGGCGGCGAGCAGTACTTC
j_gene: TRBJ2-7
abundance: -
d_gene: TRBD1
v_gene: TRBV5-4
len: 15

CDR3aa: CASSRVGAGGGYQETQYF
CDR3nt: TGTGCCAGCAGCCGAGTTGGGGCTGGCGGGGGGTACCAAGAGACCCAGTACTTC
j_gene: TRBJ2-5
abundance: many
d_gene: TRBD2
v_gene: TRBV11-2
len: 18

CDR3aa: CASSLVSMTTLNTEAFF
CDR3nt: TGTGCCAGCAGCTTAGTGAGTATGACGACATTGAACACTGAAGCTTTCTTT
j_gene: TRBJ1-1
abundance: -
d_gene: -
v_gene: TRBV7-2
len: 17

CDR3aa: CATSVVQAGQETQYF
CDR3nt: TGTGCCACCAGTGTAGTCCAGGCGGGACAAGAGACCCAGTACTTC
j_gene: TRBJ2-5
abundance: few
d_gene: -
v_gene: TRBV24-1
len: 15

CDR3aa: CASTRSLLLEETQYF
CDR3nt: TGTGCCAGCACCAGGTCACTTTTACTTGAAGAGACCCAGTACTTC
j_gene: TRBJ2-5
abundance: -
d_gene: -
v_gene: TRBV7-2
len: 15

CDR3aa: CASSSLRWDYEQYF
CDR3nt: TGTGCCAGCAGCTCCTTACGTTGGGACTACGAGCAGTACTTC
j_gene: TRBJ2-7
abundance: many
d_gene: -
v_gene: TRBV11-2
len: 14

CDR3aa: CASSLGLAGHETQYF
CDR3nt: TGTGCCAGCAGCTTAGGCCTAGCGGGCCATGAGACCCAGTACTTC
j_gene: TRBJ2-5
abundance: few
d_gene: TRBD2
v_gene: TRBV7-2
len: 15

CDR3aa: CSARSRKGANEQFF
CDR3nt: TGCAGTGCTAGATCCCGGAAGGGGGCGAATGAGCAGTTCTTC
j_gene: TRBJ2-1
abundance: -
d_gene: TRBD1
v_gene: TRBV20-1
len: 14

CDR3aa: CASSLVFRGRGGTSTDTQYF
CDR3nt: TGTGCCAGCAGTTTAGTTTTTCGGGGGCGCGGGGGGACTAGCACAGATACGCAGTATTTT
j_gene: TRBJ2-3
abundance: -
d_gene: TRBD2
v_gene: TRBV12-3/TRBV12-4
len: 20

CDR3aa: CASSSFGESRDTQYF
CDR3nt: TGTGCCAGCAGCTCTTTTGGGGAGTCGCGGGATACGCAGTATTTT
j_gene: TRBJ2-3
abundance: many
d_gene: -
v_gene: TRBV7-9
len: 15

CDR3aa: CASSQDRGTGPQYF
CDR3nt: TGTGCCAGCAGCCAAGACAGAGGGACAGGCCCCCAGTACTTC
j_gene: TRBJ2-5
abundance: few
d_gene: TRBD1
v_gene: TRBV3-1
len: 14

CDR3aa: CASGSDGNTGELFF
CDR3nt: TGTGCTAGTGGTAGTGACGGGAACACCGGGGAGCTGTTTTTT
j_gene: TRBJ2-2
abundance: -
d_gene: -
v_gene: TRBV12-5
len: 14

CDR3aa: CSARVPSGHTDTQYF
CDR3nt: TGCAGTGCTAGAGTGCCTAGCGGTCACACAGATACGCAGTATTTT
j_gene: TRBJ2-3
abundance: -
d_gene: TRBD2
v_gene: TRBV20-1
len: 15

CDR3aa: CASSRGGTQFHEQYF
CDR3nt: TGTGCCAGCAGCCGAGGGGGGACTCAATTCCACGAGCAGTACTTC
j_gene: TRBJ2-7
abundance: -
d_gene: -
v_gene: TRBV7-9
len: 15

CDR3aa: CASSQDLFGMWGGPSRTDTQYF
CDR3nt: TGCGCCAGCAGCCAAGATCTTTTTGGGATGTGGGGAGGGCCGTCACGCACAGATACGCAGTATTTT
j_gene: TRBJ2-3
abundance: -
d_gene: TRBD2
v_gene: TRBV4-1
len: 22

CDR3aa: CASSRGGAEEKLFF
CDR3nt: TGTGCCAGCAGCCGCGGGGGGGCAGAAGAAAAACTGTTTTTT
j_gene: TRBJ1-4
abundance: many
d_gene: -
v_gene: TRBV4-2
len: 14

CDR3aa: CASSRITGAINYGYTF
CDR3nt: TGTGCCAGCAGCCGGATTACAGGGGCGATCAACTATGGCTACACCTTC
j_gene: TRBJ1-2
abundance: few
d_gene: TRBD1
v_gene: TRBV12-3/TRBV12-4
len: 16

CDR3aa: CASNVGAGTDTQYF
CDR3nt: TGTGCCAGCAATGTCGGGGCGGGCACAGATACGCAGTATTTT
j_gene: TRBJ2-3
abundance: few
d_gene: -
v_gene: TRBV28
len: 14

CDR3aa: CASSPRGRWGYEQYF
CDR3nt: TGTGCCAGCAGTCCCAGGGGGAGATGGGGCTACGAGCAGTACTTC
j_gene: TRBJ2-7
abundance: few
d_gene: TRBD1
v_gene: TRBV11-2
len: 15

CDR3aa: CASSVGREGPEQYF
CDR3nt: TGTGCCAGCAGCGTAGGCAGGGAGGGGCCGGAGCAGTACTTC
j_gene: TRBJ2-7
abundance: -
d_gene: TRBD2
v_gene: TRBV9
len: 14

CDR3aa: CASNYVKDGYTF
CDR3nt: TGTGCCAGCAATTACGTCAAAGATGGCTACACCTTC
j_gene: TRBJ1-2
abundance: few
d_gene: -
v_gene: TRBV28
len: 12

CDR3aa: CASSFQGFTGELFF
CDR3nt: TGTGCCAGCAGCTTCCAGGGTTTCACCGGGGAGCTGTTTTTT
j_gene: TRBJ2-2
abundance: -
d_gene: -
v_gene: TRBV11-2
len: 14

CDR3aa: CASSRWTGGIHTEAFF
CDR3nt: TGTGCCAGCAGCCGGTGGACAGGGGGCATTCACACTGAAGCTTTCTTT
j_gene: TRBJ1-1
abundance: -
d_gene: TRBD1
v_gene: TRBV7-9
len: 16

CDR3aa: CASQKYQGAGANVLTF
CDR3nt: TGTGCCAGCCAGAAATACCAGGGAGCCGGGGCCAACGTCCTGACTTTC
j_gene: TRBJ2-6
abundance: few
d_gene: -
v_gene: TRBV7-9
len: 16

CDR3aa: CASSPHRGGGKETQYF
CDR3nt: TGTGCCAGCAGCCCCCATAGGGGCGGGGGGAAAGAGACCCAGTACTTC
j_gene: TRBJ2-5
abundance: -
d_gene: TRBD2
v_gene: TRBV7-2
len: 16

CDR3aa: CATSRDLAMNSPLHF
CDR3nt: TGTGCCACCAGCAGAGATTTGGCTATGAATTCACCCCTCCACTTT
j_gene: TRBJ1-6
abundance: few
d_gene: -
v_gene: TRBV15
len: 15

CDR3aa: CASSRGASGRQETQYF
CDR3nt: TGTGCCAGCAGCCGCGGGGCTAGCGGGAGGCAAGAGACCCAGTACTTC
j_gene: TRBJ2-5
abundance: -
d_gene: TRBD2
v_gene: TRBV12-3/TRBV12-4
len: 16

CDR3aa: CASSPRRGPGLTDTQYF
CDR3nt: TGTGCCAGCAGCCCCCGGCGGGGGCCCGGACTCACAGATACGCAGTATTTT
j_gene: TRBJ2-3
abundance: few
d_gene: -
v_gene: TRBV13
len: 17